The present T cell receptor beta chain was sequenced within a study of shared clonotypes between healthy human individuals. The germline V gene has CDR1 SGDLS and CDR2 YYNGEE. This CDR3 is 15 amino acids long. With V trimmed by 3 bases and J by 5 bases, 5 bases remained unmatched. Regarding this clone: Antigen: not known.

CD45RO+ cells were combined with CCR7-negative CD45RA+ TemRA cells to form CD8 memory. Splitting of each subset's genomic DNA was done evenly across several immunoSEQ plates. Here immunoSEQ multiplex PCR was the method, and the copy in TCRdb shows in-frame clones only, minus some. The repertoire holds around 690,000 clones, with less than 95% as singletons. The study's findings and limits: All-four-donor shared clonotypes had higher generation probabilities than non-shared clonotypes did.

The sequence came from a man aged 18 to 30 in good health. Some clones in this sample may be carry-over from other donors' samples. The chain has TRBV9 and TRBJ2-2, with 9 bases matching TRBD2. Material: memory CD8+ T cells from PBMCs. Subset defined: CD45RO+ cells pooled with CCR7-negative TemRA cells. DNA of the CDR3: TGTGCCAGCAGCGAGCGGGAGGTTCGAACCGGGGAGCTGTTTTTT. This translates into CASSEREVRTGELFF.